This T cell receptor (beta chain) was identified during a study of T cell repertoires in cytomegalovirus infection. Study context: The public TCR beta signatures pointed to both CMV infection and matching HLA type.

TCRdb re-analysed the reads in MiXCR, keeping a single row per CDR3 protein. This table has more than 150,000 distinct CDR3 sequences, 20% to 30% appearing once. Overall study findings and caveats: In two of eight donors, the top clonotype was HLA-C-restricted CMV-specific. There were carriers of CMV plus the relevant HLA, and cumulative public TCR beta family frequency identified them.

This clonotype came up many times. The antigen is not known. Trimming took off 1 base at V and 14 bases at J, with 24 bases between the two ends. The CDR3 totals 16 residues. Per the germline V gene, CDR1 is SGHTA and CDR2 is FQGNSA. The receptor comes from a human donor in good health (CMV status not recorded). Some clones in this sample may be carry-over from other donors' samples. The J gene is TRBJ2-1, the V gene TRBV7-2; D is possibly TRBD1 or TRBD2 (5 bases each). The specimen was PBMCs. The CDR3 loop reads CASSLGSGPPMGVEFF. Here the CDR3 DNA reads TGTGCCAGCAGCTTAGGATCGGGGCCTCCGATGGGGGTGGAGTTCTTC.